This TCR delta chain was sequenced during a study of γδ T cells in repeated Plasmodium falciparum infection. Study background: Donors were malaria-exposed Malian children or age- and gender-matched Australian children. Malian samples came from no-transmission periods or across acute febrile malaria episodes.

Gammadelta T cells were flow-sorted from PBMC into Vgamma9/Vdelta2+ and Vdelta2-negative populations for bulk analysis. TCRdb redid the clone calls on the multiplex PCR reads with CATT. The data show 85,000 to 100,000 delta-chain clones, roughly 0.98% seen once. This clone came up many times. A read error may be the cause here, since a much bigger clone is one base away. The same CDR3 also results from other DNA sequences found in this sample. In germline, CDR1 is TSWWSYY, CDR2 QGS. The CDR3 is 19 amino acids. V dropped 0 bases and J dropped 11 bases, with 31 bases sitting between them. The source material was gamma-delta T cells from blood. The J gene is TRDJ1, the V gene TRDV1; D is perhaps TRDD2 (7 bases). The receptor comes from a pool of human donors (malaria-infected and uninfected, not separated). As DNA, the CDR3 is TGTGCTCTTGGGGAACTGCTTCCTATAGATACGTGGGGGGCCTCTAAGCTCATCTTT. Protein product: CALGELLPIDTWGASKLIF.